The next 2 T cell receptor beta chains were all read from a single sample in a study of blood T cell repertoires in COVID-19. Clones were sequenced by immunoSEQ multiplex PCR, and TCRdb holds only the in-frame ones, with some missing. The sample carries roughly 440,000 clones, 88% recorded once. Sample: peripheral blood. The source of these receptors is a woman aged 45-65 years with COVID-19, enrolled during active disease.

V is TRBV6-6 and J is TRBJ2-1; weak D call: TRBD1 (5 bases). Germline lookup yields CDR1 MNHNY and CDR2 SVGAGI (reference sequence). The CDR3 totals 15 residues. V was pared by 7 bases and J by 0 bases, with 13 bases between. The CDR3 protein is CASTLTGNSYNEQFF. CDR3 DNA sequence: TGTGCCAGCACTCTAACAGGAAACTCCTACAATGAGCAGTTCTTC.

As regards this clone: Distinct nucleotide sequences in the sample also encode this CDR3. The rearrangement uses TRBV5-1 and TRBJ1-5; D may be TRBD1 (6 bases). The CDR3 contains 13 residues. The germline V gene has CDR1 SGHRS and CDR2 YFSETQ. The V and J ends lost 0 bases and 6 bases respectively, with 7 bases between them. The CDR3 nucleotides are TGCGCCAGCAGCTTGGGAGGGGGTCAGCCCCAGCATTTT. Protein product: CASSLGGGQPQHF.